Following are 9 T cell receptor beta chains from one sample sequenced in a study of prognosis after radiotherapy for stage I lung cancer. Two-round multiplex PCR, the amplification method, yielded TCR beta CDR3 from genomic DNA. The first round of PCR was done with primers that matched each TRBV and TRBJ gene. One entry per CDR3 protein results from TCRdb running MiXCR on the multiplex PCR reads. Among roughly 30,000 distinct CDR3 sequences listed, about half were seen once. The starting material was PBMCs, obtained before or after stereotactic body radiation therapy (not recorded which). Receptors originate from a donor over 45 with non-small cell lung cancer.

This clonotype was seen repeatedly, ten times or more. The V call is TRBV7-9, the J call TRBJ1-6, with D possibly being TRBD1 (6 bases). V was shortened by 9 bases and J by 6 bases, with 9 bases between the two germline ends. Germline V CDR1 and CDR2: SEHNR, FQNEAQ (reference sequence). The CDR3 spans 12 residues. Here the CDR3 reads CASGQTNSPLHF. The CDR3 DNA sequence: TGTGCCAGTGGACAGACTAATTCACCCCTCCACTTT.

About this clonotype: The junction departs from the called germline gene at one end, perhaps through a read error. This chain joins TRBV6-2 or TRBV6-3 and TRBJ2-7, with D perhaps TRBD1 (6 bases). CDR1 is MNHEY, CDR2 SVGEGT, per germline. The CDR3 extends over 16 amino acids. CDR3 residues: CASGYPSRGLSYEQYF. The CDR3 DNA reads TGTGCCAGCGGTTACCCCAGCAGGGGATTGTCCTACGAGCAGTACTTC.

As regards this clonotype: One junction end does not reproduce the germline sequence, and a read error may be involved. The chain employs TRBV6-2 or TRBV6-3 and TRBJ2-3; no clear D gene. This CDR3 has 12 residues. Germline V CDR1 and CDR2: MNHEY, SVGEGT. The CDR3 spells CSSFPGADTQYF. As DNA, the CDR3 is TGTTCCAGTTTTCCTGGGGCAGATACGCAGTATTTT.

This clonotype was counted ten times or more. The chain has TRBV6-2 or TRBV6-3 and TRBJ2-5, with D maybe TRBD1 (6 bases). Per the germline V gene, CDR1 is MNHEY and CDR2 is SVGEGT. The CDR3 consists of 15 residues. Trimming cost V 8 bases and J 7 bases, with 23 bases left between them. The CDR3 nucleotides read TGTGCCAGCGCGCCCCCGGGACATCTCGTACGGACCCAGTACTTC. It encodes CASAPPGHLVRTQYF.

To note about this clonotype: One base separates it from a far larger clone, so it is likely a read error. The chain couples TRBV2 to TRBJ2-2; 13 positions match TRBD2. The germline V gene has CDR1 SNHLY and CDR2 FYNNEI. V trimming: 6 bases; J trimming: 5 bases; junction bases outside the gene matches: 6. CDR3 length equals 16 residues. In DNA, the CDR3 is TGTGCCAGCAGCCCGGCGACTAGCGGGAGGACCGGGGAGCTGTTTTTT. This encodes CASSPATSGRTGELFF.

As for this clonotype: A far larger clone is a single base away, which makes a read error likely. The rearrangement joins TRBV7-8 to TRBJ2-5; no reliable D call. This CDR3 contains 13 residues. The V gene's germline CDR1 is SGHVS and CDR2 FQNEAQ. With 5 bases removed from V and 5 bases from J, the gap between germline ends came to 12 bases. This CDR3 reads CASSRSWAETQYF. The CDR3 DNA reads TGTGCCAGCAGCCGATCGTGGGCCGAGACCCAGTACTTC.

For this clonotype: One base away lies a much larger clone, so this may be a sequencing read error. CDR3 in DNA: TGTGCCAGCAGCCGAGGACTAGCGGGGAAAGAGACCCAGTACTTC. Translated: CASSRGLAGKETQYF. The gene calls are TRBV5-6 and TRBJ2-5; TRBD2 matches 12 bases. This CDR3 is built from 15 residues. Germline V gene lookup returns CDR1 SGHDT and CDR2 YYEEEE. The junction had 4 bases not matched to a gene; V was cut back by 4 bases and J by 3 bases.

In its sample, this clonotype was seen many times. The chain has TRBV5-4 and TRBJ2-3, with 8 nucleotides matching TRBD2. The CDR3 runs 15 residues. V trimming: 0 bases; J trimming: 7 bases; junction bases outside the gene matches: 7. From germline, CDR1 is SGHNT and CDR2 YYREEE (reference sequence). Written as DNA, the CDR3 is TGTGCCAGCAGCTTGGTTACGGGAGGGTTGAATACGCAGTATTTT. It translates to CASSLVTGGLNTQYF. Combining the CDR3 with reference TRBV5-4 and TRBJ2-3 gives the whole variable domain ETGVTQSPTHLIKTRGQQVTLRCSSQSGHNTVSWYQQALGQGPQFIFQYYREEENGRGNFPPRFSGLQFPNYSSELNVNALELDDSALYLCASSLVTGGLNTQYFGPGTRLTVL.

This clonotype occurred many times. The rearrangement joins TRBV7-9 to TRBJ2-3, with D possibly matching TRBD2 (5 bases). The V and J ends lost 2 bases and 1 base respectively, with 13 bases between them. Germline CDR1 is SEHNR and CDR2 is FQNEAQ (reference sequence). CDR3 length equals 16 residues. The CDR3 loop is CASSLKLVIGTDTQYF. Here the CDR3 DNA reads TGTGCCAGCAGCTTAAAACTAGTCATAGGCACAGATACGCAGTATTTT. The full variable domain, in which reference TRBV7-9 and TRBJ2-3 provide the parts outside the CDR3, is DTGVSQNPRHKITKRGQNVTFRCDPISEHNRLYWYRQTLGQGPEFLTYFQNEAQLEKSRLLSDRFSAERPKGSFSTLEIQRTEQGDSAMYLCASSLKLVIGTDTQYFGPGTRLTVL.